This TCR beta chain was sequenced for a study of technical replicates of blood from a few donors. Some clones are missing from TCRdb's copy, which holds only in-frame ones; the method was immunoSEQ multiplex PCR. The data hold around 50,000 clones, with around 95% observed a single time. Germline CDR1 and CDR2: MNHEY and SMNVEV (reference sequence). V dropped 3 bases and J dropped 1; count of bases not matched to a gene: 7. This CDR3 region has 16 residues. The sequence was collected from a human donor in good health. This sequence joins TRBV27 and TRBJ1-1; 8 bases line up with TRBD1. The specimen sequenced was T cells isolated from PBMCs. This CDR3 is CASSFPTGGSNTEAFF. In DNA, the CDR3 is TGTGCCAGCAGTTTCCCCACAGGGGGGTCGAACACTGAAGCTTTCTTT.